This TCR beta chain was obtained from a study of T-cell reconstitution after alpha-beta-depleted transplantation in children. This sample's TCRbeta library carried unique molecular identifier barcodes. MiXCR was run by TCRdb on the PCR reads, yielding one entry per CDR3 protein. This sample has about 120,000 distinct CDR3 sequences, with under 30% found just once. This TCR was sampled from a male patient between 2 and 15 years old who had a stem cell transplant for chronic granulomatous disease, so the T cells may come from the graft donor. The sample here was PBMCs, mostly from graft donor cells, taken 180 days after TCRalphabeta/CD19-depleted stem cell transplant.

The CDR3 DNA reads TGTGCCAGCAGCCCCGGGACTAGCGTCACCGGGGAGCTGTTTTTT. It codes for CASSPGTSVTGELFF. The J gene is TRBJ2-2, the V gene TRBV9; 10 bases fit TRBD2. V gave up 4 bases and J gave up 4 bases; unmatched junction bases: 4. From germline, CDR1 is SGDLS and CDR2 YYNGEE. The CDR3 length is 15 residues.